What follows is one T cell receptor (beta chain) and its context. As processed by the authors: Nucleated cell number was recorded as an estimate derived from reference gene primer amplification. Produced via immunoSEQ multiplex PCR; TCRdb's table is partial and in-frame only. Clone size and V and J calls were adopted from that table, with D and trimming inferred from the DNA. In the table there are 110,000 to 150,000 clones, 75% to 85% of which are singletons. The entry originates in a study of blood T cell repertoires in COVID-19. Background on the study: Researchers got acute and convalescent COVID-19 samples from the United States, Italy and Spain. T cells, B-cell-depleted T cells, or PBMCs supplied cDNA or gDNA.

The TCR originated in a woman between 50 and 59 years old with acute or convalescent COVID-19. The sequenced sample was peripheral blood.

CDR3 nucleotides: TGTGCCAGCAGCTTAGGGATGGGACAGCGCATTTACAATGAGCAGTTCTTC. It encodes CASSLGMGQRIYNEQFF. This sequence joins TRBV7-9 and TRBJ2-1, with 7 nucleotides matching TRBD1. After removal of 1 base from V and 4 bases from J, the junction contained 10 bases not matched to a gene. CDR3 length equals 17 residues. In germline, CDR1 is SEHNR, CDR2 FQNEAQ (reference sequence).